The clone carrying this TCR beta chain was counted only a few times. TCRdb used MiXCR to reprocess the RT-PCR reads, holding one entry per CDR3 protein. The sample carries around 710,000 distinct CDR3 sequences, approximately 15% recorded once. The length of the CDR3 is 14 residues. The V and J ends lost 4 bases and 9 bases respectively, with 18 bases between them. Germline CDR1 and CDR2: MNHEY and SVGAGI. This sample was taken from a study of response to subunit inactivated influenza vaccine. The chain joins TRBV6-5 to TRBJ2-5; TRBD1 is a possible D gene (6 bases). The sequencing used PBMCs from blood, collected 14 to 15 days before vaccination. The TCR comes from a man aged 45 to 65 who received an inactivated influenza vaccine. CDR3 loop: CASSLTGAVAPQYF. The DNA of the CDR3 is TGTGCCAGCAGTTTGACAGGCGCGGTGGCTCCCCAGTACTTC.